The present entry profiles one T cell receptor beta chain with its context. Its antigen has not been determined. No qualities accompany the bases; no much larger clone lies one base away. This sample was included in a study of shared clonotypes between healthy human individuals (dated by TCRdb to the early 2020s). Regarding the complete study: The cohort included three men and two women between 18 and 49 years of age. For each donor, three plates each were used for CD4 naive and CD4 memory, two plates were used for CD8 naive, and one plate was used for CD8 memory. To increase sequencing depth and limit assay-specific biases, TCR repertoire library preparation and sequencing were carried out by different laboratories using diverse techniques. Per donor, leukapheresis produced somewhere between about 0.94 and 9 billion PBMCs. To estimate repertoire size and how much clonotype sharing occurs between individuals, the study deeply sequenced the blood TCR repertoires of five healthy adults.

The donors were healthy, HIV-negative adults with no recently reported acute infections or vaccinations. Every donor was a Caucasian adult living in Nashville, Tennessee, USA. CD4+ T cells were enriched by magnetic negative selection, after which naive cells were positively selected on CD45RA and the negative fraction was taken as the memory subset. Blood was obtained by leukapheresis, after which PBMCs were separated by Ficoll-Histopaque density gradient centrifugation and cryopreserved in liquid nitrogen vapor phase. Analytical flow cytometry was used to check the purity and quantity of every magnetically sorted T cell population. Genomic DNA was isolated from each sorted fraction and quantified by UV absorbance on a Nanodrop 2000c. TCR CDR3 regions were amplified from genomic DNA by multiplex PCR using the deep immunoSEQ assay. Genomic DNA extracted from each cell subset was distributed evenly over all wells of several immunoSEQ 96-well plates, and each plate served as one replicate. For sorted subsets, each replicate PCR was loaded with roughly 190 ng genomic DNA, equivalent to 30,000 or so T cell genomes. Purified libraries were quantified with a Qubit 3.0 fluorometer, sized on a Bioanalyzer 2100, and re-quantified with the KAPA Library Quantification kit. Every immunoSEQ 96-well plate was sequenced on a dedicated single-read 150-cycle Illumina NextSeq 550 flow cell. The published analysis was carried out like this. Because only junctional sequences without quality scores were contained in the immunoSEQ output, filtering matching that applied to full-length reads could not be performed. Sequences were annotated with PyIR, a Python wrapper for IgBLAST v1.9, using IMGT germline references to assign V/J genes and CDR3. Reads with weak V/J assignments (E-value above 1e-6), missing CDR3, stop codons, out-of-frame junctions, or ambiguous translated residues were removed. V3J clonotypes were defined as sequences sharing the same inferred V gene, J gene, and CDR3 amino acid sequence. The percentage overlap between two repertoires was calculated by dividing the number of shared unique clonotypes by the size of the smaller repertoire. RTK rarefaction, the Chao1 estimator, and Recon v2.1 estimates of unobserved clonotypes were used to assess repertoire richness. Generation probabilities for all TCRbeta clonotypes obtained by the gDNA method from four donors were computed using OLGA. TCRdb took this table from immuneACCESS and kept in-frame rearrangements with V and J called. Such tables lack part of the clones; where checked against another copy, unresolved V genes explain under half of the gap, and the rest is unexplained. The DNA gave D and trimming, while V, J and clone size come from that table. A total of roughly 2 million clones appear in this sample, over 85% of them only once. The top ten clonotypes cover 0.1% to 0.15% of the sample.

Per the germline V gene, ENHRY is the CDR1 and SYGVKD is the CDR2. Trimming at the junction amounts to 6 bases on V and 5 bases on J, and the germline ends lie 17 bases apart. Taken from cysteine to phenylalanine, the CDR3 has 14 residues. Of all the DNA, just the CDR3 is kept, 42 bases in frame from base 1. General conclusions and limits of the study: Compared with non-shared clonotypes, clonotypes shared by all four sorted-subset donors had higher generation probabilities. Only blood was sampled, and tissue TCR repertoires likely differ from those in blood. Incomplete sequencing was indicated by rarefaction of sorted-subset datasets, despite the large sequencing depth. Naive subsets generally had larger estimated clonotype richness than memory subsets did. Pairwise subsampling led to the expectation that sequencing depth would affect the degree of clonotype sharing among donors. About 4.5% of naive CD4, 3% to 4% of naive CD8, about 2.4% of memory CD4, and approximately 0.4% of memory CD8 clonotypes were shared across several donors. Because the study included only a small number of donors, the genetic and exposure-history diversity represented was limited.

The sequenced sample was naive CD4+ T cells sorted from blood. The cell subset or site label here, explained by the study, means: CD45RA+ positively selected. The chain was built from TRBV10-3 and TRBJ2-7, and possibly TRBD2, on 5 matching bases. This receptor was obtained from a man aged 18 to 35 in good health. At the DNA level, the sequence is TGTGCCATCAGACGCGAGCTGACGAGGGACGAGCAGTACTTC. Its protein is CAIRRELTRDEQYF.